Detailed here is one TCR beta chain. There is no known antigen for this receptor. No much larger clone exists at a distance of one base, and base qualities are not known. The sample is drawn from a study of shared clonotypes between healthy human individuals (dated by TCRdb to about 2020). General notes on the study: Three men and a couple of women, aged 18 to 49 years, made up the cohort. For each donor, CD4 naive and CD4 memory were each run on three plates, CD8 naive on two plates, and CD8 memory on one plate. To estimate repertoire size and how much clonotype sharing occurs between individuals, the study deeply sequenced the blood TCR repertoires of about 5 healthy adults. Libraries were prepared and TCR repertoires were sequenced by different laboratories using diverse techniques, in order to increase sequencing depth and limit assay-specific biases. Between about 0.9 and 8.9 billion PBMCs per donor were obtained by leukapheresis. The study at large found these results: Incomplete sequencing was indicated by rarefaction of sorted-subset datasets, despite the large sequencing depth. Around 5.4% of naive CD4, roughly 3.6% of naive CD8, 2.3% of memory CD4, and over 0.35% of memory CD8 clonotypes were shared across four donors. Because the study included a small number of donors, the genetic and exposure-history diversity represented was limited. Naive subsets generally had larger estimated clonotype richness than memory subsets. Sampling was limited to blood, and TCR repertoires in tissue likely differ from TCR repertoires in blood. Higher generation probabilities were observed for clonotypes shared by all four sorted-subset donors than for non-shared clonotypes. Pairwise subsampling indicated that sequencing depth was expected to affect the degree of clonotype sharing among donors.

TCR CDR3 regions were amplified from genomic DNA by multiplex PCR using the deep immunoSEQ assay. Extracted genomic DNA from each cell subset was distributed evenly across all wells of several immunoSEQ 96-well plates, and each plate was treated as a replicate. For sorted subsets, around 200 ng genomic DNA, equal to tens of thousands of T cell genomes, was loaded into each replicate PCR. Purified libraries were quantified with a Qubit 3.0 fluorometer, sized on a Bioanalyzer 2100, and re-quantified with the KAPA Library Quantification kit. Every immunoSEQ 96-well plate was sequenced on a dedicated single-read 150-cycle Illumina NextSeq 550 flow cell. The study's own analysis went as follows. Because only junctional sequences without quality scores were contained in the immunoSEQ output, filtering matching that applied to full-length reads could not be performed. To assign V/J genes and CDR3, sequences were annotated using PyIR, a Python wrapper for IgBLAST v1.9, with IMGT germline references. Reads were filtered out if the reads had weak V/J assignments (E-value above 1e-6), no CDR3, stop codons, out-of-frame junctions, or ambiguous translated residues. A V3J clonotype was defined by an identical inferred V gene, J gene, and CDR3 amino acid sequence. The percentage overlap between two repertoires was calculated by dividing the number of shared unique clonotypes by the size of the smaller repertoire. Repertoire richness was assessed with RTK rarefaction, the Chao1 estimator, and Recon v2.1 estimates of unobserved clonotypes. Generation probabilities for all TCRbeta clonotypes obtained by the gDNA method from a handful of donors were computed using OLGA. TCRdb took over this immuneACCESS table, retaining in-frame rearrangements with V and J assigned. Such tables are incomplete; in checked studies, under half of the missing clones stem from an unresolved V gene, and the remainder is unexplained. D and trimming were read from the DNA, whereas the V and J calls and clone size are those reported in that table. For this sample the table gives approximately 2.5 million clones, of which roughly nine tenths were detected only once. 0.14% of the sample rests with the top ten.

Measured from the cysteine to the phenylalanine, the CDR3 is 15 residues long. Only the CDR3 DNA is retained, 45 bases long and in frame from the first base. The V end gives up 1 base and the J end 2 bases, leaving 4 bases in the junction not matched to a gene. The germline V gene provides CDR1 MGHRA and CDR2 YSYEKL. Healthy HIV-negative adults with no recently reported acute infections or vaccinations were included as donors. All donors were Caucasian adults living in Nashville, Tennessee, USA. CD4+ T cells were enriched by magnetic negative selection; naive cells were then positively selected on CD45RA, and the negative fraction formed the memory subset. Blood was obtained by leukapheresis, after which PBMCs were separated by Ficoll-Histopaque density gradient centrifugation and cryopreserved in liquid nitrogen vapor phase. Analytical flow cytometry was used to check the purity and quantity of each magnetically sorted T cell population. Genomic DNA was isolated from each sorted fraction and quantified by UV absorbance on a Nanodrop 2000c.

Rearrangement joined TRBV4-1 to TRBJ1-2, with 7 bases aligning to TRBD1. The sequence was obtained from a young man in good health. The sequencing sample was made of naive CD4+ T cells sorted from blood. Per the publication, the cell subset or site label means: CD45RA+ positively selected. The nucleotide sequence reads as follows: TGCGCCAGCAGCCAAGCGGGCAGGGGGAACTATGGCTACACCTTC. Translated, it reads CASSQAGRGNYGYTF.